In its sample, the clone carrying this TCR beta chain was seen a few times. No antigen is known for it. The entry originates in a study of T-cell reconstitution after alpha-beta-depleted transplantation in children. Findings of the study overall: Surviving recipient T cells and thymic progenitors produced the high day-60 TCRbeta diversity seen in some patients. Two months or so post-transplant, alpha-beta T cells reportedly derived from several hundred expanded graft clones. Diversity and T-cell counts at one year after transplant derived mostly from new T cells.

Construction of the TCRbeta library involved unique molecular identifiers. TCRdb re-called the PCR reads through MiXCR, storing one row per CDR3 protein. The top ten hold 35% to 50% of the sample, which has just under 350,000 distinct CDR3 sequences, around 16% seen once. From germline, CDR1 is MNHEY and CDR2 SMNVEV (reference sequence). The CDR3 is 13 residues long. The germline V and J ends were trimmed by 6 bases and 4 bases, with 12 bases remaining between them. This sequence was found in a male patient aged 2-10 years who had a stem cell transplant for acute lymphoblastic leukemia, so the T cells may come from the graft donor. Source: PBMCs, mostly from graft donor cells, taken 360 days after TCRalphabeta/CD19-depleted stem cell transplant. This chain connects TRBV27 to TRBJ1-2; D ambiguous. The CDR3 region has the DNA TGTGCCAGCAGCCTCCAGATCCCCTATGGCTACACCTTC. Translation gives CASSLQIPYGYTF.